Here is one TCR beta chain with its context. Unmatched junction bases numbered 6, after V lost 2 bases and J lost 7 bases. This CDR3 comprises 14 residues. Looked up from germline, CDR1 is SGHAT and CDR2 is FQNNGV. The entry originates in a study of blood T cell repertoires in COVID-19. Profiling relied on immunoSEQ multiplex PCR, and the TCRdb table lists in-frame clones only, not all of them. The data show roughly 180,000 clones, 86% seen once. Specimen: PBMCs or T cells enriched from blood (not recorded which). The source of this sequence is a woman aged 25 to 39 who had recovered from COVID-19. V is TRBV11-2 and J is TRBJ2-7; 9 bases match TRBD1. CDR3 nucleotides: TGTGCCAGCAGCTTAAATCCCGGGACAGGGGAGCAGTACTTC. Its protein is CASSLNPGTGEQYF.